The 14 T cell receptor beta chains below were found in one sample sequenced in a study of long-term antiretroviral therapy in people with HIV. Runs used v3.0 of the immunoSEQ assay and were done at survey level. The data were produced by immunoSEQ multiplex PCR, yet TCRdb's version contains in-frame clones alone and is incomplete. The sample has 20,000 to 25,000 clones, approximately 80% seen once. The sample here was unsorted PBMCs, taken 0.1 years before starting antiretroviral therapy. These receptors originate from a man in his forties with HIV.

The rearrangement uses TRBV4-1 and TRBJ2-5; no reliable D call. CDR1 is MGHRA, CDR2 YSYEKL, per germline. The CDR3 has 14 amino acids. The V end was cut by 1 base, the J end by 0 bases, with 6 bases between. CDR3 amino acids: CASSQGRYQETQYF. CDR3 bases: TGCGCCAGCAGCCAAGGGCGGTACCAAGAGACCCAGTACTTC.

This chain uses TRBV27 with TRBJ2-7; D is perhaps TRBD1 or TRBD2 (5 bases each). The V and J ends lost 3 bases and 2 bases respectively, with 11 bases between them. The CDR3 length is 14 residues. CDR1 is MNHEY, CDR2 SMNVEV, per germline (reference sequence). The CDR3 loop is CASSFGTAAYEQYF. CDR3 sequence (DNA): TGTGCCAGCAGTTTCGGGACGGCAGCCTACGAGCAGTACTTC.

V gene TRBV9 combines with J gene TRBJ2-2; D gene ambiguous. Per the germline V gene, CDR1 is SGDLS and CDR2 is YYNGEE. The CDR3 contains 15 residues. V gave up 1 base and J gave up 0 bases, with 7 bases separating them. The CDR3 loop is CASSVTGANTGELFF. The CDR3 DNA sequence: TGTGCCAGCAGCGTAACCGGTGCGAACACCGGGGAGCTGTTTTTT. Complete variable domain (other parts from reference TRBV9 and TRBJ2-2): DSGVTQTPKHLITATGQRVTLRCSPRSGDLSVYWYQQSLDQGLQFLIQYYNGEERAKGNILERFSAQQFPDLHSELNLSSLELGDSALYFCASSVTGANTGELFFGEGSRLTVL.

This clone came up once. Here the CDR3 reads CASSLEVWGKAEAFF. The CDR3 DNA reads TGTGCCAGCAGCTTGGAGGTATGGGGGAAAGCTGAAGCTTTCTTT. This chain links TRBV5-5 with TRBJ1-1, with a tentative D call TRBD1 (5 bases). The CDR3 length is 15 residues. Between the trimmed V and J ends, which lost 0 bases and 6 bases, there was a span of 15 bases. Germline CDR1 is SGHKS and CDR2 is YYEKEE (reference sequence).

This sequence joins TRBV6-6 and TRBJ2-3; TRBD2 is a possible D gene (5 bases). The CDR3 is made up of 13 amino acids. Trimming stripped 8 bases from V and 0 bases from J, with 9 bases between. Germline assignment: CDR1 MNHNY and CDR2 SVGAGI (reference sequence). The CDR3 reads CASGRASTDTQYF. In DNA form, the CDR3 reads TGTGCCAGCGGGCGGGCTAGCACAGATACGCAGTATTTT.

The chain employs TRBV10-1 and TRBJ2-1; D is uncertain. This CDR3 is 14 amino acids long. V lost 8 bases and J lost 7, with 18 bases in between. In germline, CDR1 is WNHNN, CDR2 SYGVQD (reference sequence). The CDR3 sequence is CASSKGTSGNEQFF. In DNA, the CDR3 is TGCGCCAGCTCTAAGGGAACCTCTGGGAATGAGCAGTTCTTC.

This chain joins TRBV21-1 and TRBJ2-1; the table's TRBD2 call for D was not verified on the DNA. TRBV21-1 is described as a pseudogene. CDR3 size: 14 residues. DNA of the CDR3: TGTGCCAGCAGCAAAGAGATGGAGTACAATGAGCAGTTCTTC. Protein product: CASSKEMEYNEQFF.

The CDR3 DNA is TGTGCCAGCAGCTCCGGGGGGCGGGAGCGGATAAATGAGCAGTTCTTC. Translating it yields CASSSGGRERINEQFF. The chain is built from TRBV5-5 and TRBJ2-1; a weak D match, TRBD2 (7 bases). Trimming cost V 3 bases and J 7 bases, with 20 bases left between them. This CDR3 spans 16 amino acids. Germline loops: CDR1 SGHKS, CDR2 YYEKEE (reference sequence).

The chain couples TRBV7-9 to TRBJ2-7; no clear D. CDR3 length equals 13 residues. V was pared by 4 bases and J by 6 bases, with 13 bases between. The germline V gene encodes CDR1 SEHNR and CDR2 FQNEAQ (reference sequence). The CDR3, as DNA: TGTGCCAGCAGCTCTCAGCGCGTAACCGAGCAGTACTTC. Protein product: CASSSQRVTEQYF.

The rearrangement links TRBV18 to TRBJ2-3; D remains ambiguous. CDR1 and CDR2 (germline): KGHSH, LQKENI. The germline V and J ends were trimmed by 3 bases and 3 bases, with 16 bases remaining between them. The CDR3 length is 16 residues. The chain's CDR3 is CASSPVMSGVTDTQYF. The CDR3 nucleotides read TGTGCCAGCTCACCTGTGATGAGTGGGGTGACAGATACGCAGTATTTT.

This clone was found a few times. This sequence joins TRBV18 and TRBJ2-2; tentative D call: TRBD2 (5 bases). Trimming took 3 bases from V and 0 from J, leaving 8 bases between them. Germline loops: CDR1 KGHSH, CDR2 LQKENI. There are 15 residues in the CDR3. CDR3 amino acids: CASSPRTSNTGELFF. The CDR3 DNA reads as TGTGCCAGCTCACCCCGGACTTCGAACACCGGGGAGCTGTTTTTT.

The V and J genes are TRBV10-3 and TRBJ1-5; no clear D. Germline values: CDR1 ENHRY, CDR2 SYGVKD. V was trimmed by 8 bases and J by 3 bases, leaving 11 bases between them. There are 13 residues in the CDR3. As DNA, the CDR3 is TGTGCCATCCGCGACACCTACAATCAGCCCCAGCATTTT. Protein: CAIRDTYNQPQHF.

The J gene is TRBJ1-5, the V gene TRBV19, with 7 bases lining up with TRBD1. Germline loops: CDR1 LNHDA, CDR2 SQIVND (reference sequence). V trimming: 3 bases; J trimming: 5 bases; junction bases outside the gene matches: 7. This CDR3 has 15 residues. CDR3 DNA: TGTGCCAGTAGTATTTCGGCAGGGGGGCATCAGCCCCAGCATTTT. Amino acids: CASSISAGGHQPQHF.

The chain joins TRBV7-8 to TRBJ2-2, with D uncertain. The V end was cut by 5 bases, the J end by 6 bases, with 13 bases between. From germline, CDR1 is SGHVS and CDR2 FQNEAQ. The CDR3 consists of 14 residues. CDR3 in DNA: TGTGCCAGCAGCCCGACGAACCGCCCCGGGGAGCTGTTTTTT. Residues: CASSPTNRPGELFF.